The clone carrying this T cell receptor beta chain was seen ten or more times. The antigen is undetermined. These data belong to a study of human T cells and chemical hapten exposure. Study-wide findings and caveats: Once DPC sensitization occurred, TCRs above 1 in 1000 frequency showed no change.

Germline values: CDR1 ENHRY, CDR2 SYGVKD. CDR3 length equals 16 residues. V lost 6 bases, J lost 1 base, and 7 bases stayed unmatched. Time point here: patch test 2, 6 weeks after DPC sensitization. As to treatment: therapeutic diphenylcyclopropenone sensitization with weekly scalp DPC. Patches went on only after blood had been drawn each time. TCRdb independently ran MiXCR on the RACE reads; one entry per CDR3 protein. The sample lists some 80,000 distinct CDR3 sequences, under 14% seen once, with around 1.4% in the top ten. This TCR was recovered from a man between 18 and 29 years old with alopecia areata. Some clones in this sample may be carry-over from other donors' samples. The sequenced sample was whole blood, obtained in connection with sensitization to the hapten diphenylcyclopropenone (DPC). The chain links TRBV10-3 to TRBJ2-2; 8 bases map to TRBD2. The CDR3 DNA reads as TGTGCCATCAGAACAAGCGGGGGCCAGAACACCGGGGAGCTGTTTTTT. Amino acid sequence: CAIRTSGGQNTGELFF.